This TCR beta chain came from a study of cytomegalovirus exposure and HLA in healthy donors. General study results and limits: High sensitivity and specificity were reportedly achieved when the classifier diagnosed cytomegalovirus status. About 87% or about 30% of the time was how often most TCR beta V segments were productive, according to an earlier analysis.

At collection, donors were nominally healthy, but unrecorded immune exposures were probable. Germline assignment: CDR1 MNHEY and CDR2 SVGAGI. The CDR3 spans 14 residues. V lost 5 bases to trimming and J lost 4 bases; unmatched junction nucleotides: 6. 13 Jbeta primers and 60 Vbeta primers were used for the PCR. Profiled with immunoSEQ multiplex PCR; TCRdb holds only in-frame clones, not every one. The sample includes around 170,000 clones, over 80% of them seen just once. This clone was seen a handful of times. The antigen remains unidentified. V gene TRBV6-5 combines with J gene TRBJ1-2; 8 nucleotides align to TRBD1. This clonotype originated in a woman aged 18-29 years in good health and CMV-seronegative. Sequencing was carried out using PBMCs. CDR3 in DNA: TGTGCCAGCAGTCCCAGGGGGCGCATCTATGGCTACACCTTC. This codes for CASSPRGRIYGYTF.